These T cell receptor beta chains were read from a single sample in a study of response to subunit inactivated influenza vaccine. TCRdb independently ran MiXCR on the RT-PCR reads; one entry per CDR3 protein. Of hundreds of thousands of distinct CDR3 sequences listed, 7.6% were seen once; the top ten hold 10% to 15%. Sequencing used PBMCs from blood, obtained roughly 24 months after vaccination. Receptors originate from a man aged 45 to 75 who received an inactivated influenza vaccine. Each CDR3 is given with its conserved first and last residue. The D gene is left open where the match is weak. Size is stated for part of the rows, as once, few or many counts, or as a class when the clone is expanded.

J,size,V,D,CDR3,DNA
TRBJ2-1,few,TRBV20-1,TRBD2,CSARPLAGVRNEQFF,TGCAGTGCTAGGCCCCTAGCGGGAGTTCGCAATGAGCAGTTCTTC
TRBJ2-3,.,TRBV7-3,TRBD2,CASSPSGGSNSDNTQYF,TGTGCCAGCAGCCCCTCCGGGGGGTCTAACAGTGACAATACGCAGTATTTT
TRBJ2-3,few,TRBV10-3,.,CAISVNSPPGTQYF,TGTGCCATCAGCGTGAACAGTCCTCCGGGGACGCAGTATTTT
TRBJ2-1,many,TRBV5-5,.,CASRNRLTSSNYNEQFF,TGTGCCAGCAGAAACCGGCTAACCAGTTCTAACTACAATGAGCAGTTCTTC
TRBJ2-7,few,TRBV9,TRBD2,CASSVGSGLAVYEQYF,TGTGCCAGCAGCGTAGGATCCGGACTAGCGGTCTACGAGCAGTACTTC
TRBJ2-7,.,TRBV6-2/TRBV6-3,.,CASSYNGHLYEQYF,TGTGCCAGCAGTTACAACGGACACCTCTACGAGCAGTACTTC
TRBJ2-7,many,TRBV7-2,TRBD1,CASSLTGTGTYEQYF,TGTGCCAGCAGCCTAACCGGGACAGGGACCTACGAGCAGTACTTC
TRBJ1-3,.,TRBV20-1,.,CSARDLDGAGNTIYF,TGCAGTGCTAGAGATCTAGACGGGGCTGGAAACACCATATATTTT
TRBJ2-3,many,TRBV12-3/TRBV12-4,TRBD2,CASSFSGGAGDTQYF,TGTGCCAGCAGTTTTAGCGGGGGGGCTGGAGATACGCAGTATTTT
TRBJ1-2,few,TRBV12-3/TRBV12-4,TRBD1,CASSFGGQGSYGYTF,TGTGCCAGCAGTTTTGGGGGACAGGGGTCTTATGGCTACACCTTC
TRBJ2-1,.,TRBV20-1,TRBD2,CSARTSGSPPPQFF,TGCAGTGCTAGAACTAGCGGGAGTCCCCCCCCGCAGTTCTTC
TRBJ1-4,few,TRBV12-3/TRBV12-4,.,CASSFGDRPLKLFF,TGTGCCAGCAGTTTCGGAGACAGGCCCCTCAAACTGTTTTTT
TRBJ1-5,.,TRBV6-2/TRBV6-3,.,CASSPHDPSNQPQHF,TGTGCCAGCAGCCCACACGATCCTAGCAATCAGCCCCAGCATTTT
TRBJ1-1,few,TRBV7-9,.,CASSLGRRYRNTEAFF,TGTGCCAGCAGCTTAGGTCGGAGATACAGGAACACTGAAGCTTTCTTT
TRBJ1-5,many,TRBV20-1,.,CSASPALYGNQPQHF,TGCAGTGCTAGTCCGGCCCTCTACGGGAATCAGCCCCAGCATTTT
TRBJ2-7,.,TRBV29-1,.,CSGGDGTYEQYF,TGCAGCGGAGGGGACGGAACCTACGAGCAGTACTTC
TRBJ1-1,many,TRBV7-2,.,CASSFANTEAFF,TGTGCCAGCAGCTTCGCGAACACTGAAGCTTTCTTT
TRBJ2-7,few,TRBV28,.,CASSPRGAPSYEQYF,TGTGCCAGCAGTCCCCGGGGGGCGCCCTCCTACGAGCAGTACTTC
TRBJ2-3,.,TRBV10-3,TRBD2,CAIRGLAGSTDTQYF,TGTGCCATCAGGGGACTAGCGGGGAGCACAGATACGCAGTATTTT
TRBJ2-1,.,TRBV2,TRBD1,CASMGSGQAPNEQFF,TGTGCCAGCATGGGGTCGGGACAGGCCCCCAATGAGCAGTTCTTC
TRBJ2-1,few,TRBV9,.,CASSVGGSDEQFF,TGTGCCAGCAGCGTAGGTGGGAGCGATGAGCAGTTCTTC
TRBJ2-1,many,TRBV9,.,CASGRTYNEQFF,TGTGCCAGTGGACGGACTTACAATGAGCAGTTCTTC
TRBJ1-2,.,TRBV21-1,.,CASSKIWDRANYGYTF,TGTGCCAGCAGCAAAATATGGGACAGAGCTAACTATGGCTACACCTTC
TRBJ2-7,.,TRBV5-6,.,CASSDRKSSYEQYF,TGTGCCAGCAGCGACAGGAAGAGCTCCTACGAGCAGTACTTC
TRBJ2-5,few,TRBV20-1,TRBD2,CSAMLAGAGETQYF,TGCAGTGCTATGCTAGCGGGAGCTGGAGAGACCCAGTACTTC
TRBJ2-7,many,TRBV7-2,.,CASSLGVRYEQYF,TGTGCCAGCAGCTTAGGGGTCAGGTACGAGCAGTACTTC
TRBJ2-7,few,TRBV19,.,CASSQSPGPFEQYF,TGTGCCAGTAGTCAATCGCCGGGGCCCTTCGAGCAGTACTTC
TRBJ2-7,.,TRBV7-2,.,CASSTRTGNYEQYF,TGTGCCAGCAGCACCCGGACGGGGAACTACGAGCAGTACTTC
TRBJ2-5,.,TRBV30,.,CAWSRIGSYQETQYF,TGTGCCTGGAGTAGGATCGGATCGTACCAAGAGACCCAGTACTTC
TRBJ1-4,few,TRBV7-8,.,CASSLSTNEKLFF,TGTGCCAGCAGCTTATCCACTAATGAAAAACTGTTTTTT
TRBJ2-5,.,TRBV18,.,CASSPPLSPGETQYF,TGTGCCAGCTCACCACCGCTCTCTCCTGGGGAGACCCAGTACTTC